This T cell receptor (beta chain) was captured in a study of T-cell reconstitution after alpha-beta-depleted transplantation in children. V shed 2 bases and J shed 5 bases, with 7 bases lying between them. The CDR3 runs to 12 residues. Germline values: CDR1 DFQATT, CDR2 SNEGSKA (reference sequence). TCRbeta library preparation incorporated unique molecular identifiers. TCRdb re-called the PCR reads through MiXCR, storing one row per CDR3 protein. The sample contains approximately 230,000 distinct CDR3 sequences, over 20% of which appear only once. Study-wide results and caveats: One year post-transplant, T-cell counts and diversity were largely derived from T cells produced anew.

On this clonotype itself: What it binds is not known.

The input for sequencing was PBMCs, taken before TCRalphabeta/CD19-depleted stem cell transplant. The chain has TRBV20-1 and TRBJ2-1; D is unresolved. The sequence derives from a girl under 10 years old with Fanconi anemia, due to receive a stem cell transplant. CDR3: CSARKEHNEQFF. CDR3 DNA sequence: TGCAGTGCTAGAAAGGAACACAATGAGCAGTTCTTC.